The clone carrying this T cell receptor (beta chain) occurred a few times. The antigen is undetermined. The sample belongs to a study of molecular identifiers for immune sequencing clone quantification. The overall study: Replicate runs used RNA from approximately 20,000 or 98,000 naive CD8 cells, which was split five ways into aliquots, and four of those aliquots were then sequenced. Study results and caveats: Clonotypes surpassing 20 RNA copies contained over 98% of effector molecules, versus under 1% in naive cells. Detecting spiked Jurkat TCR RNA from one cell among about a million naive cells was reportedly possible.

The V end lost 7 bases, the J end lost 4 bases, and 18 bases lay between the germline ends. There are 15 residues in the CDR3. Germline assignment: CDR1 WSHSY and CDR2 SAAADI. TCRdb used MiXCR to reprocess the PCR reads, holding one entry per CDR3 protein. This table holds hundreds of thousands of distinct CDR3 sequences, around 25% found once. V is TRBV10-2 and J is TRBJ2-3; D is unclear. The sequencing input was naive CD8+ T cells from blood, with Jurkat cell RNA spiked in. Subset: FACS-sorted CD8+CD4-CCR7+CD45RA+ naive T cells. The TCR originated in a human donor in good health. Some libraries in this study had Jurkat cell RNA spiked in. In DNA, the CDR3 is TGCGCCAGCAATCACGTGGCAGCAGCGTCAGATACGCAGTATTTT. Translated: CASNHVAAASDTQYF.